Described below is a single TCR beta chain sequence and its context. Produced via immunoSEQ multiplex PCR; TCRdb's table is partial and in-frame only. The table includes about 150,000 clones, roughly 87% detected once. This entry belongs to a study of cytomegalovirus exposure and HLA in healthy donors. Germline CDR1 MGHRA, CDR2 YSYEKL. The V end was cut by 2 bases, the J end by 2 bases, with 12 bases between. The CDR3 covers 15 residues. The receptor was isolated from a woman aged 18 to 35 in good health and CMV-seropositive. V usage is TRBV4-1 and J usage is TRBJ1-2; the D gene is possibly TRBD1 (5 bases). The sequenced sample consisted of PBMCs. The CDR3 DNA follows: TGCGCCAGCAGCCAACTCAAGACAGTAAACTATGGCTACACCTTC. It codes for CASSQLKTVNYGYTF.